The table lists the clone carrying this TCR beta chain with many counts. The antigen is undetermined. This record comes from a study of Graves' ophthalmopathy and Graves' hyperthyroidism. Beta-chain TCR CDR3 regions were amplified from RNA transcripts. First-round RT-PCR used HTBI primers; second-round multiplex PCR followed. In TCRdb, the multiplex PCR reads were re-called with MiXCR into one record per CDR3 protein. The sample lists 200,000 to 250,000 distinct CDR3 sequences; about 22% were seen once. General study points: Among expanded thyroid clonotypes above 0.001 frequency, most also occurred in blood.

Trimming cost V 4 bases and J 7 bases; bases outside gene matches: 8. This CDR3 has 15 residues. Germline lookup yields CDR1 SGHRS and CDR2 YFSETQ. Sequencing was carried out using peripheral blood. The chain has TRBV5-1 and TRBJ2-7, with 13 bases identical to TRBD2. This receptor was obtained from a woman aged 45-65 years with Graves' ophthalmopathy. DNA of the CDR3: TGCGCCAGCAGCCCGGGACTAGCGGGACTTGGTGAGCAGTACTTC. Its protein is CASSPGLAGLGEQYF.